A selection of T cell receptor beta chains follows, all from one sample in a study of radiation and T cells in renal cell carcinoma. Clones were sequenced by immunoSEQ multiplex PCR, and TCRdb holds only the in-frame ones, with some missing. The sample yields under 150,000 clones, roughly 77% seen once. Sequencing was performed on blood, taken from a patient whose treatment included radiotherapy and nephrectomy. These receptors were taken from an older woman with renal cell carcinoma. Both conserved end residues are part of each CDR3. D genes are given only for firm matches. Some rows have no size entry. The others give once, few or many, or a class for an expanded clone.

V gene: TRBV7-9
D gene: NA
J gene: TRBJ1-1
clone size: NA
CDR3 DNA: TGTGCCAGCAGCGAAGGCTTGAACACTGAAGCTTTCTTT
CDR3 protein: CASSEGLNTEAFF

V gene: TRBV5-1
D gene: TRBD2
J gene: TRBJ2-1
clone size: NA
CDR3 DNA: TGCGCCAGCAGCCACCTAGCGGGGGACTCCTACAATGAGCAGTTCTTC
CDR3 protein: CASSHLAGDSYNEQFF

V gene: TRBV10-3
D gene: NA
J gene: TRBJ2-1
clone size: NA
CDR3 DNA: TGTGCCATCAGTGAGTCGAGTACCAGTAACAATGAGCAGTTCTTC
CDR3 protein: CAISESSTSNNEQFF

V gene: TRBV27
D gene: NA
J gene: TRBJ1-1
clone size: NA
CDR3 DNA: TGTGCCAGCAGCTCAACACCCATGAACACTGAAGCTTTCTTT
CDR3 protein: CASSSTPMNTEAFF

V gene: TRBV29-1
D gene: NA
J gene: TRBJ1-1
clone size: once
CDR3 DNA: TGCAGCGGTACTATGGGGCGGATGAACACTGAAGCTTTCTTT
CDR3 protein: CSGTMGRMNTEAFF

V gene: TRBV18
D gene: TRBD1
J gene: TRBJ1-1
clone size: few
CDR3 DNA: TGTGCCAGCTCACTAAGACAGGGGATGGACACTGAAGCTTTCTTT
CDR3 protein: CASSLRQGMDTEAFF

V gene: TRBV5-5
D gene: TRBD1
J gene: TRBJ1-1
clone size: NA
CDR3 DNA: TGTGCCAGCAGCCCCGCGGGACAGGGAGGTACTGAAGCTTTCTTT
CDR3 protein: CASSPAGQGGTEAFF

V gene: TRBV2
D gene: NA
J gene: TRBJ2-1
clone size: NA
CDR3 DNA: TGTGCCAGCAGTGAAGGGTACGGGCGCTACAATGAGCAGTTCTTC
CDR3 protein: CASSEGYGRYNEQFF

V gene: TRBV19
D gene: NA
J gene: TRBJ1-2
clone size: NA
CDR3 DNA: TGTGCCAGTAGTATCGTTGGACAGTTAGGCTACACCTTC
CDR3 protein: CASSIVGQLGYTF

V gene: TRBV7-9
D gene: TRBD1
J gene: TRBJ2-7
clone size: NA
CDR3 DNA: TGTGCCAGCCAAGGACAGGGAAAACACGAGCAGTACTTC
CDR3 protein: CASQGQGKHEQYF

V gene: TRBV27
D gene: NA
J gene: TRBJ1-1
clone size: NA
CDR3 DNA: TGTGCCAGCAGAATTTCGGGACACGAGAACACTGAAGCTTTCTTT
CDR3 protein: CASRISGHENTEAFF

V gene: TRBV7-9
D gene: NA
J gene: TRBJ2-5
clone size: NA
CDR3 DNA: TGTGCCAGCAGCGGAAATGCCAGGGAAGAGACCCAGTACTTC
CDR3 protein: CASSGNAREETQYF

V gene: TRBV6-5
D gene: NA
J gene: TRBJ1-2
clone size: NA
CDR3 DNA: TGTGCCAGCAGTTACTCGGGGGGGGCCGAGGGCTATGGCTACACCTTC
CDR3 protein: CASSYSGGAEGYGYTF

V gene: TRBV6-5
D gene: NA
J gene: TRBJ2-7
clone size: NA
CDR3 DNA: TGTGCCAGCAGGAATGACTACGAGCAGTACTTC
CDR3 protein: CASRNDYEQYF

V gene: TRBV5-4
D gene: NA
J gene: TRBJ2-1
clone size: NA
CDR3 DNA: TGTGCCAGCAGCTCAGACTACAATGAGCAGTTCTTC
CDR3 protein: CASSSDYNEQFF

V gene: TRBV9
D gene: NA
J gene: TRBJ1-5
clone size: NA
CDR3 DNA: TGTGCCAGCAGCGTGGGGGGGGCGAGCAATCAGCCCCAGCATTTT
CDR3 protein: CASSVGGASNQPQHF

V gene: TRBV7-2
D gene: TRBD1
J gene: TRBJ2-7
clone size: NA
CDR3 DNA: TGTGCCAGCAGCTCGGCGACAGGGGGCGCGTACGAGCAGTACTTC
CDR3 protein: CASSSATGGAYEQYF

V gene: TRBV7-9
D gene: TRBD2
J gene: TRBJ2-3
clone size: NA
CDR3 DNA: TGTGCCAGCAGCTTGGGGACTAGCGGGGACCTTTGGGGGGATACGCAGTATTTT
CDR3 protein: CASSLGTSGDLWGDTQYF

V gene: TRBV7-9
D gene: NA
J gene: TRBJ1-5
clone size: NA
CDR3 DNA: TGTGCCAGCAGCTTTGGTACAGGGAATCAGCCCCAGCATTTT
CDR3 protein: CASSFGTGNQPQHF

V gene: TRBV4-3
D gene: TRBD2
J gene: TRBJ2-2
clone size: NA
CDR3 DNA: TGCGCCAGCAGCCAAGTAGGACTAGCGGGAGGGACCGGGGAGCTGTTTTTT
CDR3 protein: CASSQVGLAGGTGELFF

V gene: TRBV7-8
D gene: TRBD1
J gene: TRBJ2-5
clone size: NA
CDR3 DNA: TGTGCCAGCAGCTTATCCCACAGGGGATTGGAGACCCAGTACTTC
CDR3 protein: CASSLSHRGLETQYF

V gene: TRBV28
D gene: NA
J gene: TRBJ2-7
clone size: once
CDR3 DNA: TGTGCCAGCAGTTTAGGTGGGTACTTGTACTACGAGCAGTACTTC
CDR3 protein: CASSLGGYLYYEQYF

V gene: TRBV7-6
D gene: NA
J gene: TRBJ2-5
clone size: NA
CDR3 DNA: TGTGCCAGCAGCTTAGCTCTAGGAGGGGAGACCCAGTACTTC
CDR3 protein: CASSLALGGETQYF

V gene: TRBV11-2
D gene: NA
J gene: TRBJ2-5
clone size: NA
CDR3 DNA: TGTGCCAGCAGCTTAGGCGAACCCTCGGGGACCCAGTACTTC
CDR3 protein: CASSLGEPSGTQYF

V gene: TRBV2
D gene: TRBD1
J gene: TRBJ2-7
clone size: NA
CDR3 DNA: TGTGCCAGCAGCAGACAGGGGGCCGACGAGCAGTACTTC
CDR3 protein: CASSRQGADEQYF

V gene: TRBV10-3
D gene: NA
J gene: TRBJ1-5
clone size: NA
CDR3 DNA: TGTGCCATCAGTAGTTTCGGGGAGGCTCAGCCCCAGCATTTT
CDR3 protein: CAISSFGEAQPQHF

V gene: TRBV2
D gene: NA
J gene: TRBJ1-5
clone size: NA
CDR3 DNA: TGTGCCAGCAGTGAAGTCCGGGGTGGGGTCCAGCCCCAGCATTTT
CDR3 protein: CASSEVRGGVQPQHF

V gene: TRBV10-3
D gene: NA
J gene: TRBJ1-4
clone size: NA
CDR3 DNA: TGTGCCATCAGTGAGTCCGACGGCAGGTTGGAAGAAAAACTGTTTTTT
CDR3 protein: CAISESDGRLEEKLFF

V gene: TRBV9
D gene: TRBD1
J gene: TRBJ1-6
clone size: few
CDR3 DNA: TGTGCCAGCAGCCCGACAGGGGAACCATCACCCCTCCACTTT
CDR3 protein: CASSPTGEPSPLHF

V gene: TRBV7-2
D gene: NA
J gene: TRBJ2-5
clone size: NA
CDR3 DNA: TGTGCCAGCAGCTTAACGCGGGGTCAAGAGACCCAGTACTTC
CDR3 protein: CASSLTRGQETQYF

V gene: TRBV11-2
D gene: TRBD1
J gene: TRBJ1-1
clone size: NA
CDR3 DNA: TGTGCCAGCAGCATCCCGACAGGGAGGTTCACTGAAGCTTTCTTT
CDR3 protein: CASSIPTGRFTEAFF

V gene: TRBV18
D gene: NA
J gene: TRBJ1-5
clone size: NA
CDR3 DNA: TGTGCCAGCTCCTGGGACAATCAGCCCCAGCATTTT
CDR3 protein: CASSWDNQPQHF

V gene: TRBV20-1
D gene: NA
J gene: TRBJ1-1
clone size: NA
CDR3 DNA: TGCACGTCCAAGGGTGAAGCTTTCTTT
CDR3 protein: CTSKGEAFF

V gene: TRBV6-1
D gene: NA
J gene: TRBJ1-5
clone size: NA
CDR3 DNA: TGTGCCAGCAATGACAGGTTTAGCAATCAGCCCCAGCATTTT
CDR3 protein: CASNDRFSNQPQHF

V gene: TRBV2
D gene: TRBD1
J gene: TRBJ1-6
clone size: NA
CDR3 DNA: TGTGCCAGCAGGAGGGACAGGAGTAATTCACCCCTCCACTTT
CDR3 protein: CASRRDRSNSPLHF

V gene: TRBV10-2
D gene: NA
J gene: TRBJ2-7
clone size: NA
CDR3 DNA: TGCGCCAGCAGCGGTCGCGAGGACGAGCAGTACTTC
CDR3 protein: CASSGREDEQYF

V gene: TRBV7-2
D gene: NA
J gene: TRBJ1-6
clone size: NA
CDR3 DNA: TGTGCCAGCAGCTTAGGGAGGTTTCCCGGACAGTTTAATTCACCCCTCCACTTT
CDR3 protein: CASSLGRFPGQFNSPLHF

V gene: TRBV19
D gene: NA
J gene: TRBJ2-7
clone size: NA
CDR3 DNA: TGTGCCAGTAGTTCGTCACTAGACAGTTCCTACGAGCAGTACTTC
CDR3 protein: CASSSSLDSSYEQYF

V gene: TRBV30
D gene: TRBD1
J gene: TRBJ2-7
clone size: NA
CDR3 DNA: TGTGCCTGGAGTGCAGACAGGGACTACGAGCAGTACTTC
CDR3 protein: CAWSADRDYEQYF

V gene: TRBV7-6
D gene: NA
J gene: TRBJ1-2
clone size: few
CDR3 DNA: TGTGCCAGCAGCTTAGGGGGGGTTAACTATGGCTACACCTTC
CDR3 protein: CASSLGGVNYGYTF

V gene: TRBV20-1
D gene: NA
J gene: TRBJ2-7
clone size: NA
CDR3 DNA: TGCAGTGCTAGACGGGCAGAGCAGTACTTC
CDR3 protein: CSARRAEQYF

V gene: TRBV5-1
D gene: NA
J gene: TRBJ1-5
clone size: NA
CDR3 DNA: TGCGCCAGCAGCTTGGCTTCGGGGAGCAATCAGCCCCAGCATTTT
CDR3 protein: CASSLASGSNQPQHF

V gene: TRBV19
D gene: NA
J gene: TRBJ1-5
clone size: NA
CDR3 DNA: TGTGCCAGTAGTATTGACGGAAAGCCCAATCAGCCCCAGCATTTT
CDR3 protein: CASSIDGKPNQPQHF

V gene: TRBV7-9
D gene: NA
J gene: TRBJ1-2
clone size: once
CDR3 DNA: TGTGCCAGCAGAGGCGGCGGAAACTATGGCTACACCTTC
CDR3 protein: CASRGGGNYGYTF

V gene: TRBV19
D gene: NA
J gene: TRBJ1-1
clone size: NA
CDR3 DNA: TGTGCCAGTAGTCTTACGGGACACCCGACGGGGACTGAAGCTTTCTTT
CDR3 protein: CASSLTGHPTGTEAFF

V gene: TRBV10-3
D gene: TRBD1
J gene: TRBJ1-5
clone size: NA
CDR3 DNA: TGTGCCATCAGTGGGACAGGAGACACTAGCAATCAGCCCCAGCATTTT
CDR3 protein: CAISGTGDTSNQPQHF

V gene: TRBV4-1
D gene: NA
J gene: TRBJ2-7
clone size: NA
CDR3 DNA: TGCGCCAGCAGCCAAGAAGATAAGGTGCCTCCCTACGAGCAGTACTTC
CDR3 protein: CASSQEDKVPPYEQYF

V gene: TRBV5-4
D gene: TRBD1
J gene: TRBJ1-2
clone size: NA
CDR3 DNA: TGTGCCAGCAGCCTACAGGACAGGAGGGATGGCTACACCTTC
CDR3 protein: CASSLQDRRDGYTF

V gene: TRBV6-5
D gene: TRBD1
J gene: TRBJ1-6
clone size: NA
CDR3 DNA: TGTGCCAGCAGTTACTCGACAGGGGACTCACCCCTCCACTTT
CDR3 protein: CASSYSTGDSPLHF

V gene: TRBV19
D gene: TRBD1
J gene: TRBJ2-4
clone size: NA
CDR3 DNA: TGTGCCAGTAGTCCCGTTGACAGGGTGGGAAACATTCAGTACTTC
CDR3 protein: CASSPVDRVGNIQYF

V gene: TRBV18
D gene: NA
J gene: TRBJ2-7
clone size: NA
CDR3 DNA: TGTGCCAGCTCAGCCGCTGCTTCCGAGCAGTACTTC
CDR3 protein: CASSAAASEQYF

V gene: TRBV5-4
D gene: NA
J gene: TRBJ2-3
clone size: NA
CDR3 DNA: TGTGCCAGCAGCTTTGACAGGTTTAGCACAGATACGCAGTATTTT
CDR3 protein: CASSFDRFSTDTQYF

V gene: TRBV5-1
D gene: TRBD1
J gene: TRBJ2-5
clone size: NA
CDR3 DNA: TGCGCCAGCAGATTGGACAGGGTACCCAGCAAAGAGACCCAGTACTTC
CDR3 protein: CASRLDRVPSKETQYF

V gene: TRBV5-1
D gene: TRBD1
J gene: TRBJ1-2
clone size: NA
CDR3 DNA: TGCGCCAGCAGCCGTACCGACAGGGTGAACTATGGCTACACCTTC
CDR3 protein: CASSRTDRVNYGYTF

V gene: TRBV9
D gene: NA
J gene: TRBJ1-3
clone size: NA
CDR3 DNA: TGTGCCAGCAGCTTAACTGGAAACACCATATATTTT
CDR3 protein: CASSLTGNTIYF

V gene: TRBV28
D gene: NA
J gene: TRBJ1-5
clone size: NA
CDR3 DNA: TGTGCCAGCAGTTCGATCAGGGGAGAGCCCCAGCATTTT
CDR3 protein: CASSSIRGEPQHF

V gene: TRBV11-2
D gene: TRBD1
J gene: TRBJ1-3
clone size: NA
CDR3 DNA: TGTGCCAGCAGCTTGGCCGGGACAGGGAACGGAAACACCATATATTTT
CDR3 protein: CASSLAGTGNGNTIYF

V gene: TRBV18
D gene: TRBD1
J gene: TRBJ2-7
clone size: NA
CDR3 DNA: TGTGCCAGCTCGCCCCGACAGGGCCGATTCTACGAGCAGTACTTC
CDR3 protein: CASSPRQGRFYEQYF

V gene: TRBV28
D gene: NA
J gene: TRBJ1-1
clone size: NA
CDR3 DNA: TGTGCCAGCCTTCGGTGGGGGGGCGCGGTCACTGAAGCTTTCTTT
CDR3 protein: CASLRWGGAVTEAFF

V gene: TRBV5-5
D gene: NA
J gene: TRBJ1-6
clone size: NA
CDR3 DNA: TGTGCCAGCAGCTGGGGGACCAATTCACCCCTCCACTTT
CDR3 protein: CASSWGTNSPLHF